The rows below give T cell receptor beta chains drawn from one sample of a study of blood T cells in healthy people across ages. MiXCR, run by TCRdb on the 5' RACE reads, gives a single entry per CDR3 protein. The sample has 1.5 million or so distinct CDR3 sequences, 42% seen once. Sample: blood. The receptors originated from a woman in her late teens or twenties in good health. CDR3s leave out the opening cysteine and the closing phenylalanine or tryptophan. Fields, in order: V gene, J gene, CDR3 protein.

>TRBV5-1|TRBJ2-7
ASSFGASGGTEQY
>TRBV12-3/TRBV12-4|TRBJ1-5
ASSSGSGNSNQPQH
>TRBV2|TRBJ2-1
ASVGQQNNEQF
>TRBV20-1|TRBJ2-7
SASHQGYYEQY
>TRBV6-5|TRBJ2-1
ASSSSAGSSYNEQF
>TRBV24-1|TRBJ2-1
ATSGARGKSYNEQF
>TRBV7-8|TRBJ2-3
ASSSERTSTDTQY
>TRBV6-2/TRBV6-3|TRBJ1-1
ASSSSDVEAF
>TRBV28|TRBJ1-1
ASSFGGDLRSAF
>TRBV4-1|TRBJ1-1
ASSQETGLMNTEAF
>TRBV4-3|TRBJ2-3
ASSQDSRGERTDTQY
>TRBV7-8|TRBJ2-7
ASSLAGVSSYEQY
>TRBV27|TRBJ1-2
ASSLHPDRDGYT
>TRBV20-1|TRBJ2-5
SAPEGSGTETQY
>TRBV11-2|TRBJ1-1
ASSLDLGLDEAF
>TRBV7-2|TRBJ2-5
ASSYYGQETQY
>TRBV6-2/TRBV6-3|TRBJ2-7
ASSSPLESGKTYEQY
>TRBV4-2|TRBJ2-7
AGSQGLADYEQY
>TRBV29-1|NA
SVVTAAYEQY
>TRBV14|TRBJ2-5
ASSQWGLAGETQY
>TRBV6-2/TRBV6-3|TRBJ1-1
ASNLFGTGRTEAF
>TRBV7-3|TRBJ2-3
ASSLMPTSGSADTQY
>TRBV5-1|TRBJ2-5
ASSSDHFQETQY
>TRBV10-3|TRBJ2-3
AIRGAGDTQY
>TRBV12-3/TRBV12-4|TRBJ2-3
ASTHNRGPRSDTQY
>TRBV6-2/TRBV6-3|TRBJ1-5
ASTPQGNQPQH
>TRBV4-1|TRBJ1-5
TSSQVSTQGNQPQH
>TRBV6-1|TRBJ2-1
ATPSGYYNEQF
>TRBV7-2|TRBJ2-3
ASSLYGLAGVTNSDTQY
>TRBV6-2/TRBV6-3|TRBJ1-2
ASSYKGTSGIYT
>TRBV4-3|TRBJ1-6
ASSQAHNSPLH
>TRBV7-9|TRBJ1-2
ASSLRQDVLYT
>TRBV3-1|TRBJ1-4
ASSHTPEKLF
>TRBV3-1|TRBJ2-5
ASSQRLAGETQY
>TRBV5-1|TRBJ2-6
ASSIFRGGPVLFVRFSGTNVLT
>TRBV7-9|TRBJ2-1
ASSLAQGRYNEQF
>TRBV13|TRBJ2-4
ASSLARVGDIQY
>TRBV20-1|TRBJ2-7
SARDLSSYEQY
>TRBV10-3|TRBJ2-5
AISEAREETQY
>TRBV4-2|TRBJ2-2
ASSQGTPGTGELF
>TRBV20-1|TRBJ2-2
SARPVGELF
>TRBV7-2|TRBJ2-4
ASSLRGDRRNIQY
>TRBV2|TRBJ2-7
ASSEGSGRFVDEQY
>TRBV7-2|TRBJ2-2
ASRPSGSGELF
>TRBV6-2/TRBV6-3|TRBJ2-3
ASSLQAEVDTQY
>TRBV15|TRBJ2-7
ATSRDKSYEQY
>TRBV30|TRBJ2-1
AWKPGHEYNEQF
>TRBV7-2|TRBJ2-5
ASSFSGGLETQY
>TRBV11-2|TRBJ2-7
ASSFAPGRLSYEQY